The next 9 T cell receptor beta chains were all read from a single sample in a study of T cell changes during pregnancy in multiple sclerosis. Profiled with immunoSEQ multiplex PCR; TCRdb holds only in-frame clones, not every one. The sample holds about 38,000 clones, 90% seen once. This specimen consisted of CD4+ T cells from peripheral blood mononuclear cells, obtained in the second trimester of pregnancy. The source of these receptors is a female donor with multiple sclerosis, enrolled in a pregnancy study.

This clone has only a few counts. J is TRBJ2-1 and V is TRBV18; 7 bases are a match to TRBD2. This CDR3 contains 15 residues. Per germline, CDR1 KGHSH and CDR2 LQKENI. Unmatched junction bases numbered 4, after V lost 1 base and J lost 4 bases. The CDR3 DNA reads TGTGCCAGCTCACCACTGGCTAGCGGTTACAATGAGCAGTTCTTC. Translation gives CASSPLASGYNEQFF. The whole variable domain, remainder taken from reference TRBV18 and TRBJ2-1, is NAGVMQNPRHLVRRRGQEARLRCSPMKGHSHVYWYRQLPEEGLKFMVYLQKENIIDESGMPKERFSAEFPKEGPSILRIQQVVRGDSAAYFCASSPLASGYNEQFFGPGTRLTVL.

The chain couples TRBV5-4 to TRBJ1-4; unclear D gene. The length of the CDR3 is 14 residues. V gave up 7 bases and J gave up 8 bases, with 18 bases separating them. In germline, CDR1 is SGHNT, CDR2 YYREEE (reference sequence). The CDR3 is CASYLMGGGEKLFF. DNA for the CDR3: TGTGCCAGCTATCTCATGGGCGGCGGGGAAAAACTGTTTTTT.

The CDR3 sequence is CAGWREWGFYEQYF. As DNA, the CDR3 is TGTGCCGGGTGGAGGGAGTGGGGCTTCTACGAGCAGTACTTC. The chain carries TRBV19 and TRBJ2-7; weak D call: TRBD2 (6 bases). The ends were cut back, 11 bases at V and 3 bases at J, with 20 bases in the middle. Germline V gene lookup returns CDR1 LNHDA and CDR2 SQIVND (reference sequence). The CDR3 is 14 residues long. Using reference TRBV19 and TRBJ2-7 for the parts outside the CDR3, the full variable domain is DGGITQSPKYLFRKEGQNVTLSCEQNLNHDAMYWYRQDPGQGLRLIYYSQIVNDFQKGDIAEGYSVSREKKESFPLTVTSAQKNPTAFYLCAGWREWGFYEQYFGPGTRLTVT.

V is TRBV7-9 and J is TRBJ2-1, with 9 positions matching TRBD1. This CDR3 contains 15 residues. Germline lookup yields CDR1 SEHNR and CDR2 FQNEAQ (reference sequence). The J segment lost 6 bases and the V segment lost 7 bases, leaving 10 bases of the junction unmatched. The CDR3 bases are TGTGCCAGCAAGAATCCGGGACAGGGAGGCAATGAGCAGTTCTTC. The encoded protein is CASKNPGQGGNEQFF.

V and J are TRBV4-3 and TRBJ2-7; D unresolved. The CDR3 runs 15 residues. Trimming pared 0 bases from V and 3 bases from J, leaving 12 bases between. CDR1 is LGHNA, CDR2 YSLEER, per germline. In DNA, the CDR3 is TGCGCCAGCAGCCAAGATCCCGTGACAAGCTACGAGCAGTACTTC. This translates into CASSQDPVTSYEQYF.

This rearrangement joins TRBV21-1 to TRBJ2-1; TRBD2 is the table's D call, not checked against the DNA. TRBV21-1 is deemed a pseudogene. The CDR3 runs 20 residues. The CDR3 spells CASSKDRGTSGRGSYNEQFF. The CDR3 coding sequence is TGTGCCAGCAGCAAGGATAGGGGGACTAGCGGGAGAGGCTCCTACAATGAGCAGTTCTTC.

CDR3 in amino acids: CASSQDRRSSGNTIYF. The CDR3 region has the DNA TGCGCCAGCAGCCAAGATAGGAGGTCGTCAGGAAACACCATATATTTT. This chain connects TRBV4-3 to TRBJ1-3; D is ambiguous. The V end lost 0 bases, the J end lost 4 bases, and 13 bases lay between the germline ends. The CDR3 contains 16 residues. CDR1 is LGHNA, CDR2 YSLEER, per germline.

J is TRBJ2-1 and V is TRBV10-3; 11 positions match TRBD2. Trimming cost V 3 bases and J 8 bases; bases outside gene matches: 6. From germline, CDR1 is ENHRY and CDR2 SYGVKD. The CDR3 runs to 15 residues. CDR3 sequence reads: CAISDTSGSVDEQFF. The CDR3, as DNA: TGTGCCATCAGTGACACTAGCGGGAGTGTGGATGAGCAGTTCTTC.

V is TRBV11-3 and J is TRBJ2-3, with 8 bases lining up with TRBD1. Trimming at V came to 4 bases and at J to 4 bases, leaving 10 bases not matched to a gene. The CDR3 is 16 residues long. Germline V gives CDR1 SGHNT, CDR2 YENEEA. The CDR3 loop reads CASSSGRTGQADTQYF. CDR3 sequence (DNA): TGTGCCAGCAGCTCCGGACGGACAGGGCAGGCAGATACGCAGTATTTT.